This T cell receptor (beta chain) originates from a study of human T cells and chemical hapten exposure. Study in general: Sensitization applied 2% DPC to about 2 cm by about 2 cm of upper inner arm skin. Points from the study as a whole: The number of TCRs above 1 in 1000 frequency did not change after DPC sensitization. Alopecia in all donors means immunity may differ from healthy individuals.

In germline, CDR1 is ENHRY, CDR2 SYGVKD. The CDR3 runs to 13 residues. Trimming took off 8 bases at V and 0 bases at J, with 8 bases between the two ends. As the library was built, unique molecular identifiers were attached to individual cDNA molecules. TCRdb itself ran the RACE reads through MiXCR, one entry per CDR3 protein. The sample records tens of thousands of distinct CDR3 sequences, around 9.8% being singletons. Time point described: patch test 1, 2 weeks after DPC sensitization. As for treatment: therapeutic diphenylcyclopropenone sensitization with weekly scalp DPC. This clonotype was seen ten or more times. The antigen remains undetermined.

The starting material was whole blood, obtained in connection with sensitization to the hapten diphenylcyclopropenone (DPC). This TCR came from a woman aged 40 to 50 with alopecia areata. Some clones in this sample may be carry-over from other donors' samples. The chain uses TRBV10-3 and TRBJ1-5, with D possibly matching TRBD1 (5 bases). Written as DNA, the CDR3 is TGTGCCATCTCCAGGGATAGCAATCAGCCCCAGCATTTT. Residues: CAISRDSNQPQHF.